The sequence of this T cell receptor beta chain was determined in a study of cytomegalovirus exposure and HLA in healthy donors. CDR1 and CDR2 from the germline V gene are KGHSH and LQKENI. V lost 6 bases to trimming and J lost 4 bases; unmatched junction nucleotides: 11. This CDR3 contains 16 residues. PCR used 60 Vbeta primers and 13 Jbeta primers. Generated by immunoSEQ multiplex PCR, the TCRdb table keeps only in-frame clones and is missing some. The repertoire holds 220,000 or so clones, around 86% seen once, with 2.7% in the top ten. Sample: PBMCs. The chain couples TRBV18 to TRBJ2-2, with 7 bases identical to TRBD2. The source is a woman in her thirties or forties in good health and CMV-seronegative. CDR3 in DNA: TGTGCCAGCTCCCCAAACTACAGCGGGGTCACCGGGGAGCTGTTTTTT. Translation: CASSPNYSGVTGELFF.